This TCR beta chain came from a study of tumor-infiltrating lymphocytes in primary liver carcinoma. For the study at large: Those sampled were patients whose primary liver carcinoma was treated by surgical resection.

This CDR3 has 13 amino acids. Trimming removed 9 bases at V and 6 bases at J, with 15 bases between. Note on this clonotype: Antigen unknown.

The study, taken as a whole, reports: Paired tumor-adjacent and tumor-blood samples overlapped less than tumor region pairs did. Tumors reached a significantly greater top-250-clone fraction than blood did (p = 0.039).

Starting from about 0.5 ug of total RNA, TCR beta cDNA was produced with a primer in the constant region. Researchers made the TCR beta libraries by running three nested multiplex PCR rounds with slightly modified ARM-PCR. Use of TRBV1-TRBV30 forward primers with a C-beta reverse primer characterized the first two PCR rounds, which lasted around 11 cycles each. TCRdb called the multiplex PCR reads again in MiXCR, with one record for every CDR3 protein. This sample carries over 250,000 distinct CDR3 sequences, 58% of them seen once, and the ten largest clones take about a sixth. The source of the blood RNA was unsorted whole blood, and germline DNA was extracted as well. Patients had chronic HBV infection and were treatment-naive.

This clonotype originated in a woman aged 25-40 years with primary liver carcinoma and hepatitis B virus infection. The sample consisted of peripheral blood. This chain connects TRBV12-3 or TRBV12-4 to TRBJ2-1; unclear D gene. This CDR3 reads CASIPTPGNEQFF. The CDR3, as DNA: TGTGCCAGTATCCCTACCCCTGGCAATGAGCAGTTCTTC.